This T cell receptor beta chain was sequenced for a study of PD-1 blockade in mismatch repair-deficient tumors. Profiling relied on immunoSEQ multiplex PCR, and the TCRdb table lists in-frame clones only, not all of them. The sample has tens of thousands of clones; roughly 83% are singletons. The CDR3 consists of 16 residues. The germline V gene encodes CDR1 LGHNT and CDR2 FRNRAP. V lost 5 bases, J lost 9 bases, and 9 bases stayed unmatched. The gene calls are TRBV12-5 and TRBJ2-1, with 14 positions matching TRBD2. The source was peripheral blood, collected 4 weeks after starting pembrolizumab. The clonotype was recovered from an adult with mismatch repair-deficient cancer. For the CDR3, the DNA is TGTGCTAGTGGTACGGGACTAGCGGGAGTGCAGCTTGAGCAGTTCTTC. Translating it yields CASGTGLAGVQLEQFF.